This TCR beta chain appears in the sequencing data of a study of T cell repertoires and leukemia-associated antigens. Overall study context: Samples yielded roughly 3 to 5.5 million effective reads each, 15 million to 20 million overall.

Note on this clonotype: Its specificity is unknown.

The CD3+ T cells first had an overnight rest without serum. V lost 5 bases and J 1 base, leaving 11 bases between the germline ends. This CDR3 contains 14 residues. The germline V gene has CDR1 MGHRA and CDR2 YSYEKL. TCRdb re-called the 5' RACE reads through MiXCR, storing one row per CDR3 protein. The sample includes over 10,000 distinct CDR3 sequences, more than 40% seen only once; the top ten take about a third. Broader study findings: Vbeta, Jbeta, VDJ rearrangement and unique CDR3 counts did not differ significantly across four groups. Expanded clones' antigen specificity and function were not directly tested.

The sequenced sample consisted of CD3+ T cells sorted from blood and cultured. The sequence derives from a female donor in good health. The chain carries TRBV4-1 and TRBJ1-1, with D hard to call. In DNA form, the CDR3 reads TGCGCCAGCAGCGGATTTAGTCGGAACACTGAAGCTTTCTTT. Residues: CASSGFSRNTEAFF.